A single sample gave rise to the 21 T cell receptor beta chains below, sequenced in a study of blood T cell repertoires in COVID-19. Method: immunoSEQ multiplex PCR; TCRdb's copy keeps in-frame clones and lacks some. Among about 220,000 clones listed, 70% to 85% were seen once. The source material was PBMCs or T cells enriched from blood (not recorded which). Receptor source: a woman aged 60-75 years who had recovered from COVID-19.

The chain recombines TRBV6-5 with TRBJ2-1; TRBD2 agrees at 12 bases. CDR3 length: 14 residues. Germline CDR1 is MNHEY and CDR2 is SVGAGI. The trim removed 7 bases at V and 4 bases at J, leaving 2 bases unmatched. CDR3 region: CASTTSGGYNEQFF. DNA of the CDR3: TGTGCCAGCACTACTAGCGGGGGGTACAATGAGCAGTTCTTC.

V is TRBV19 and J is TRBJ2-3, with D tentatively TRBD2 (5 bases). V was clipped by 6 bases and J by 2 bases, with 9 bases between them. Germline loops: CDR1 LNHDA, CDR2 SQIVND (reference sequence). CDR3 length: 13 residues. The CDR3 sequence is CASSLGVTDTQYF. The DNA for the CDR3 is TGTGCCAGTAGCCTCGGGGTCACAGATACGCAGTATTTT.

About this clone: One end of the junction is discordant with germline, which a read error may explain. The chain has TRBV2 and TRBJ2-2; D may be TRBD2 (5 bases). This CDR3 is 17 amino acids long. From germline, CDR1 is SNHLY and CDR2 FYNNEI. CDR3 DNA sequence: TGTGCCAGCAGAAAGCGGACCTACCCCGTGAACGCCGGGGAGCTGTTTTTT. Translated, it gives CASRKRTYPVNAGELFF.

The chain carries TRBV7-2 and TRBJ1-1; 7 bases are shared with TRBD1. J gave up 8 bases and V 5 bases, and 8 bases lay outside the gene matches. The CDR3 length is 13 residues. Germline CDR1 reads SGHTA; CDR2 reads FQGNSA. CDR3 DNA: TGTGCCAGCAGCGATACCGGGACAGAAGAAGCTTTCTTT. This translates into CASSDTGTEEAFF. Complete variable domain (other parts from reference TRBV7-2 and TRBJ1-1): GAGVSQSPSNKVTEKGKDVELRCDPISGHTALYWYRQSLGQGLEFLIYFQGNSAPDKSGLPSDRFSAERTGGSVSTLTIQRTQQEDSAVYLCASSDTGTEEAFFGQGTRLTVV.

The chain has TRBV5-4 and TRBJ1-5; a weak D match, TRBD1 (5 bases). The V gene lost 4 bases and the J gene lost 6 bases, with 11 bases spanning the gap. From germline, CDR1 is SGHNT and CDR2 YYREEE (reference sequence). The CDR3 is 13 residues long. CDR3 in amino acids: CASSVQGSQPQHF. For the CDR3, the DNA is TGTGCCAGCAGCGTGCAGGGTTCTCAGCCCCAGCATTTT.

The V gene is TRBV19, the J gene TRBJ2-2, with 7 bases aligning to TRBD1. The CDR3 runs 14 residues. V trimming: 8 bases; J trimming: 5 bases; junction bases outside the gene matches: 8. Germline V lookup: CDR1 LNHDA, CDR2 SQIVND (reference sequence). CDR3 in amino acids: CASANRGDTGELFF. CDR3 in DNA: TGTGCCAGTGCCAACAGGGGAGATACCGGGGAGCTGTTTTTT.

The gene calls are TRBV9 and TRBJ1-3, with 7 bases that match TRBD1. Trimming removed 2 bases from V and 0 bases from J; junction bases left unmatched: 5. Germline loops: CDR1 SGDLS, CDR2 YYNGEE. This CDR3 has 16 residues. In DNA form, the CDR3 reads TGTGCCAGCAGCGTCACGGGACAGCTCTCTGGAAACACCATATATTTT. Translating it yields CASSVTGQLSGNTIYF.

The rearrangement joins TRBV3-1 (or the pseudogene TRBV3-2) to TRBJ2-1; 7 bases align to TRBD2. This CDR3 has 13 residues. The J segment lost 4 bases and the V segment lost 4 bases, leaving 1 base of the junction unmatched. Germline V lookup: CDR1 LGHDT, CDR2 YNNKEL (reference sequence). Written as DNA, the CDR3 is TGTGCCAGCAGCCGGGGGGGATACAATGAGCAGTTCTTC. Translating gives CASSRGGYNEQFF.

In nucleotides, the CDR3 is TGCGCCAGCAGCCTAGCTACACGGAGCTCTGGAAACACCATATATTTT. Translation: CASSLATRSSGNTIYF. The chain uses TRBV4-1 and TRBJ1-3; the D is unclear. Germline loops: CDR1 MGHRA, CDR2 YSYEKL. Trimming removed 4 bases at V and 0 bases at J, with 13 bases between. CDR3 length: 16 amino acids.

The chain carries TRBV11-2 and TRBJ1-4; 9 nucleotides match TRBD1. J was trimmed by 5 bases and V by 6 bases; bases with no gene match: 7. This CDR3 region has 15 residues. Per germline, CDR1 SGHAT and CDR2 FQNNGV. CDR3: CASSQGGQGNEKLFF. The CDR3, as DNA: TGTGCCAGCAGTCAAGGTGGACAGGGGAATGAAAAACTGTTTTTT.

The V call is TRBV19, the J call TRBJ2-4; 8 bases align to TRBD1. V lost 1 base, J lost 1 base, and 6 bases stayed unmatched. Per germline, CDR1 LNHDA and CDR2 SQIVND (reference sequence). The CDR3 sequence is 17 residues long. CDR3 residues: CASSIGKQGDAKNIQYF. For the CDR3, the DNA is TGTGCCAGTAGTATAGGTAAACAGGGGGATGCCAAAAACATTCAGTACTTC.

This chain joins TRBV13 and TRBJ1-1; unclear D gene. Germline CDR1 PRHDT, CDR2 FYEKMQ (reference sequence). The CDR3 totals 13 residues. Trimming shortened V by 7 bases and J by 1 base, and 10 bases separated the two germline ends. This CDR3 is CASTTRENTEAFF. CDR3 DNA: TGTGCCAGCACCACACGGGAGAACACTGAAGCTTTCTTT.

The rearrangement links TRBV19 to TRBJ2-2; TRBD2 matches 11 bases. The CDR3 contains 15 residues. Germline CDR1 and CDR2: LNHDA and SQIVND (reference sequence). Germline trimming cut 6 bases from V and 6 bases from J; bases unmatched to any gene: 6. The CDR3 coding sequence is TGTGCCAGTAGCCTTAGCGGGAGGGCCCCCGGGGAGCTGTTTTTT. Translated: CASSLSGRAPGELFF.

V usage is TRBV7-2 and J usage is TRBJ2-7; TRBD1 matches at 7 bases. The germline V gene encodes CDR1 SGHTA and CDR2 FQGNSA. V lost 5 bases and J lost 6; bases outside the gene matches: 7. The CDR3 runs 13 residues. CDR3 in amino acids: CASSVDRSLEQYF. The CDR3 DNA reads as TGTGCCAGCAGCGTGGACAGGTCTCTCGAGCAGTACTTC.

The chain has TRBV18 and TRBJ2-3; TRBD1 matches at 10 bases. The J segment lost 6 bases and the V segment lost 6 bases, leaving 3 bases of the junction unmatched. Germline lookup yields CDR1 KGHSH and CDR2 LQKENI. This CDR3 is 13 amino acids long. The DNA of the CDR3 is TGTGCCAGCTCCGGGACAGGGGTGGATACGCAGTATTTT. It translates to CASSGTGVDTQYF.

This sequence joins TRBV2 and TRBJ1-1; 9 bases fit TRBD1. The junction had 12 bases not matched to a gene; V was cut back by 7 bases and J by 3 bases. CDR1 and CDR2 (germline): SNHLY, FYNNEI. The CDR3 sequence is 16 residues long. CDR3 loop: CASTLDRGSGHTEAFF. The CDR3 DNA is TGTGCCAGCACCCTAGACAGGGGGTCTGGGCACACTGAAGCTTTCTTT.

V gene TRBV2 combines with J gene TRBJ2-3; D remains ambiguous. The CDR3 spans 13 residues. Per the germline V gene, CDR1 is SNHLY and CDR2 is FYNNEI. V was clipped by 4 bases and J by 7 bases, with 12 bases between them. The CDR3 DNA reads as TGTGCCAGCAGTGCAAGGTGGAGAAATACGCAGTATTTT. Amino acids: CASSARWRNTQYF.

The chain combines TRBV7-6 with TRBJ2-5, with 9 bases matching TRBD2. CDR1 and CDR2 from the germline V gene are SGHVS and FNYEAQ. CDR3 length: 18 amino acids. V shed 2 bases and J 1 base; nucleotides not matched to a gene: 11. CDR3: CASSLIRAGGPLQETQYF. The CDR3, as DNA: TGTGCCAGCAGCTTAATCCGAGCGGGGGGACCACTCCAAGAGACCCAGTACTTC.

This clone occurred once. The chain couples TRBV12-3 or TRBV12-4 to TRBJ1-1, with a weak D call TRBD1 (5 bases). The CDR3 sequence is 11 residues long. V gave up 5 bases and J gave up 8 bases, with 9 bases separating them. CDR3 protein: CASSSNREAFF. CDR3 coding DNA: TGTGCCAGCAGTAGCAACAGGGAAGCTTTCTTT.

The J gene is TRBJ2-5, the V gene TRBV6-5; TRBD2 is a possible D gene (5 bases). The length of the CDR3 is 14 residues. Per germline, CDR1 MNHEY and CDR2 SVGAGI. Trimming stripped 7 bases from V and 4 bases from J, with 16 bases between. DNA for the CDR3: TGTGCCAGCAATCCTAGCAGGTCTGGAGAGACCCAGTACTTC. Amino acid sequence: CASNPSRSGETQYF.

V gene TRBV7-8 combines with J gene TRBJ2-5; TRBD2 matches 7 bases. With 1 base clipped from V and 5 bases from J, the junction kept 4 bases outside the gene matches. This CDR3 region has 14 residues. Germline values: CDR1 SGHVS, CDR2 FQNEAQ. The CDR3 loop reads CASSLGLATETQYF. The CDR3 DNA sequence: TGTGCCAGCAGCTTAGGACTAGCTACGGAGACCCAGTACTTC.